This entry lists 8 T cell receptor beta chains sequenced from one sample in a study of CD8+ T cells in alopecia areata. Following RNA extraction, reverse transcription yielded cDNA that acted as the sequencing template. Sequencing used immunoSEQ multiplex PCR; TCRdb keeps in-frame clones, though not all of them. Here the sample spans 98,000 or so clones, approximately 59% being singletons. Source material: CD8+ T cells sorted from blood. These receptor sequences come from a human donor in good health.

The V gene is TRBV5-1, the J gene TRBJ1-2; D remains ambiguous. The length of the CDR3 is 13 residues. Deletions cut 2 bases from V and 0 bases from J, with 5 bases between. Germline V gene data show CDR1 as SGHRS and CDR2 as YFSETQ. The DNA of the CDR3 is TGCGCCAGCAGCTTTGGACCTAACTATGGCTACACCTTC. This codes for CASSFGPNYGYTF. The entire variable domain, with the rest obtained from reference TRBV5-1 and TRBJ1-2, is as follows: KAGVTQTPRYLIKTRGQQVTLSCSPISGHRSVSWYQQTPGQGLQFLFEYFSETQRNKGNFPGRFSGRQFSNSRSEMNVSTLELGDSALYLCASSFGPNYGYTFGSGTRLTVV.

The V gene is TRBV2, the J gene TRBJ1-4, with a tentative D call TRBD1 (5 bases). V was trimmed by 7 bases and J by 10 bases, leaving 19 bases between them. This CDR3 has 14 residues. Germline V lookup: CDR1 SNHLY, CDR2 FYNNEI. Written as DNA, the CDR3 is TGTGCCAGCACCCCGCCGGGGTCCCAGGGAAAACTGTTTTTT. This encodes CASTPPGSQGKLFF. The full variable domain, its missing parts supplied by reference TRBV2 and TRBJ1-4, is EPEVTQTPSHQVTQMGQEVILRCVPISNHLYFYWYRQILGQKVEFLVSFYNNEISEKSEIFDDQFSVERPDGSNFTLKIRSTKLEDSAMYFCASTPPGSQGKLFFGSGTQLSVL.

This rearrangement joins TRBV10-3 to TRBJ2-5; TRBD1 is a possible D gene (6 bases). This CDR3 is 13 amino acids long. V lost 6 bases and J lost 7, with 15 bases in between. From germline, CDR1 is ENHRY and CDR2 SYGVKD. The CDR3 nucleotides read TGTGCCATCAGGTCGGGACATTCTGGGACCCAGTACTTC. Residues: CAIRSGHSGTQYF.

This chain joins TRBV29-1 and TRBJ2-3; tentatively, D is TRBD2 (5 bases). Trimming shortened V by 1 base and J by 2 bases, and 16 bases separated the two germline ends. From germline, CDR1 is SQVTM and CDR2 ANQGSEA. The CDR3 spans 16 residues. CDR3 sequence (DNA): TGCAGCGTTGAAGGGGTGGAGGCCCGAAACACAGATACGCAGTATTTT. It encodes CSVEGVEARNTDTQYF.

V usage is TRBV18 and J usage is TRBJ2-1, with D possibly called TRBD1 or TRBD2 (5 bases each). The V and J ends lost 0 bases and 6 bases respectively, with 9 bases between them. CDR3 length: 14 residues. Germline V gives CDR1 KGHSH, CDR2 LQKENI. In DNA form, the CDR3 reads TGTGCCAGCTCACCACCGGTTGGGGGCAATGAGCAGTTCTTC. As protein: CASSPPVGGNEQFF. Looking up the rest from reference TRBV18 and TRBJ2-1 gives the full variable domain: NAGVMQNPRHLVRRRGQEARLRCSPMKGHSHVYWYRQLPEEGLKFMVYLQKENIIDESGMPKERFSAEFPKEGPSILRIQQVVRGDSAAYFCASSPPVGGNEQFFGPGTRLTVL.

This chain links TRBV7-9 with TRBJ1-6, with D possibly TRBD1 on 6 matching bases. Germline CDR1 and CDR2: SEHNR and FQNEAQ (reference sequence). This CDR3 is built from 13 residues. V gave up 8 bases and J gave up 7 bases, with 12 bases separating them. CDR3 coding DNA: TGTGCCAGCTCAAGGGGGGGGAATTCACCCCTCCACTTT. Translating it yields CASSRGGNSPLHF.

This clone was seen only a few times. This chain joins TRBV30 and TRBJ2-1; D not certain. Germline CDR1 GTSNPN, CDR2 SVGIG (reference sequence). CDR3 length: 13 amino acids. V gave up 0 bases and J gave up 12 bases, with 15 bases separating them. CDR3 bases: TGTGCCTGGAGTGTACTAAGGGCCGAAGGGCAGTTCTTC. It codes for CAWSVLRAEGQFF. Combining the CDR3 with reference TRBV30 and TRBJ2-1 gives the whole variable domain SQTIHQWPATLVQPVGSPLSLECTVEGTSNPNLYWYRQAAGRGLQLLFYSVGIGQISSEVPQNLSASRPQDRQFILSSKKLLLSDSGFYLCAWSVLRAEGQFFGPGTRLTVL.

The V gene is TRBV5-4, the J gene TRBJ2-5, with TRBD2 identical over 7 bases. The CDR3 is 15 amino acids. Germline loops: CDR1 SGHNT, CDR2 YYREEE (reference sequence). V trimming: 4 bases; J trimming: 1 base; junction bases outside the gene matches: 7. The CDR3, as DNA: TGTGCCAGCAGCCTCCAGCGGGGAACCCAAGAGACCCAGTACTTC. Translating it yields CASSLQRGTQETQYF.